The next 6 T cell receptor beta chains were all read from a single sample in a study of T-cell reconstitution after alpha-beta-depleted transplantation in children. For TCRbeta, the library was prepared with unique molecular identifiers. TCRdb passed the PCR reads through MiXCR, listing each CDR3 protein once. Here the sample spans 250,000 to 400,000 distinct CDR3 sequences, more than 20% being singletons. The material was PBMCs, mostly from graft donor cells, obtained 180 days after TCRalphabeta/CD19-depleted stem cell transplant. These receptors originate from a male patient between 5 and 17 years old who had a stem cell transplant for acute lymphoblastic leukemia, so the T cells may come from the graft donor.

This clonotype was seen only a few times. The rearrangement uses TRBV10-3 and TRBJ2-7; 8 nucleotides align to TRBD1. This CDR3 is 16 amino acids long. V shed 2 bases, J shed 7 bases, and the junction held 13 bases outside the gene matches. CDR1 is ENHRY and CDR2 is SYGVKD in the germline V gene. Here the CDR3 reads CAISEPSQGAGTEQYF. Written as DNA, the CDR3 is TGTGCCATCAGTGAGCCCTCCCAGGGGGCCGGTACGGAGCAGTACTTC.

This clonotype was observed a few times. This CDR3 is CASSSGGGFRNTIYF. The CDR3 region has the DNA TGTGCCAGCAGCTCTGGGGGGGGATTTCGAAACACCATATATTTT. This chain links TRBV7-6 with TRBJ1-3, with a weak D call TRBD1 (5 bases). CDR3 length: 15 residues. Trimming took 4 bases from V and 5 from J, leaving 15 bases between them. Germline CDR1 SGHVS, CDR2 FNYEAQ.

The chain joins TRBV20-1 to TRBJ2-4; no clear D. V gave up 3 bases and J gave up 0 bases, with 15 bases separating them. Germline-derived CDR1 and CDR2 are DFQATT and SNEGSKA (reference sequence). The CDR3 is made up of 16 amino acids. CDR3 amino acids: CSASSPIAVAKNIQYF. The DNA for the CDR3 is TGCAGTGCTAGTAGTCCTATCGCGGTAGCCAAAAACATTCAGTACTTC.

The sample holds a few counts of this clonotype. The chain combines TRBV6-1 with TRBJ1-5; 7 bases line up with TRBD1. Trimming cost V 6 bases and J 5 bases; bases outside gene matches: 10. CDR3 length: 15 amino acids. Germline V lookup: CDR1 MNHNS, CDR2 SASEGT. The CDR3 here is CASRKTGEGDQPQHF. DNA for the CDR3: TGTGCCAGCAGGAAAACAGGGGAAGGGGATCAGCCCCAGCATTTT.

V is TRBV4-1 and J is TRBJ1-2; D possibly corresponds to TRBD1 (5 bases). V lost 4 bases and J 11 bases, leaving 17 bases between the germline ends. The CDR3 has 13 amino acids. The germline gives CDR1 MGHRA, CDR2 YSYEKL. The CDR3 here is CASSLGTLRSYTF. In DNA form, the CDR3 reads TGCGCCAGCAGCCTAGGGACCTTACGGAGTTACACCTTC.

This clonotype was seen only a few times. V is TRBV5-5 and J is TRBJ2-7; weak D call: TRBD1 (7 bases). From germline, CDR1 is SGHKS and CDR2 YYEKEE (reference sequence). V was cut by 3 bases and J by 0 bases, with 13 bases left in between. The CDR3 totals 15 residues. CDR3 nucleotides: TGTGCCAGCAGCTCGGAGGGACAGAGCTCCTACGAGCAGTACTTC. Translating gives CASSSEGQSSYEQYF. The whole variable domain, remainder taken from reference TRBV5-5 and TRBJ2-7, is DAGVTQSPTHLIKTRGQQVTLRCSPISGHKSVSWYQQVLGQGPQFIFQYYEKEERGRGNFPDRFSARQFPNYSSELNVNALLLGDSALYLCASSSEGQSSYEQYFGPGTRLTVT.